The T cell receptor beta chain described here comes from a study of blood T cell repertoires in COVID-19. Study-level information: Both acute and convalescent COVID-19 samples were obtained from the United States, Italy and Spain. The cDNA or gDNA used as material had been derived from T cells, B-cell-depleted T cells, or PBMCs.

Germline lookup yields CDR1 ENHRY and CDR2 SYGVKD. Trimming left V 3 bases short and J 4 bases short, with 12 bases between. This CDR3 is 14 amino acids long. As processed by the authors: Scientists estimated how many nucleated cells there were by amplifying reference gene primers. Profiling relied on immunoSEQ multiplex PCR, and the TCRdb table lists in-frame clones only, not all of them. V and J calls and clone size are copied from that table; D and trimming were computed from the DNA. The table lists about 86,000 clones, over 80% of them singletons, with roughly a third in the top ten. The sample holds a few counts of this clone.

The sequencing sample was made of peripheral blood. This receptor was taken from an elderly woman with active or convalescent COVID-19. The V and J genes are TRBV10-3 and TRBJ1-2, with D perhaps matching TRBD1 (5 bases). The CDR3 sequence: CAISDGLTVYGYTF. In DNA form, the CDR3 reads TGTGCCATCAGTGATGGGTTGACAGTCTATGGCTACACCTTC.